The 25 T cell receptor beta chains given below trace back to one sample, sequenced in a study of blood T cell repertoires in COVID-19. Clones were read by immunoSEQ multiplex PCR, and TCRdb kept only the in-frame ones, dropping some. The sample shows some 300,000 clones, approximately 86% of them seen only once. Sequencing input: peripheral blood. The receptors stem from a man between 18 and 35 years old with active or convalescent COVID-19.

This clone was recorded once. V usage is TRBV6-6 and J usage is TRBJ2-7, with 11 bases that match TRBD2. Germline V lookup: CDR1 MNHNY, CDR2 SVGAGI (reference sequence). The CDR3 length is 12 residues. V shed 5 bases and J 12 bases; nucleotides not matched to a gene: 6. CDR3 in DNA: TGTGCCAGCAGTCTGACTAGCGGGAATGGGTACTTC. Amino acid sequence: CASSLTSGNGYF.

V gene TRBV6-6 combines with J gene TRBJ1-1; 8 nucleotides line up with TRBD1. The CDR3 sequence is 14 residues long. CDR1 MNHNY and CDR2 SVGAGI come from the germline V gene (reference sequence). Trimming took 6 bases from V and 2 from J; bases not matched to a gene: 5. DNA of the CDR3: TGTGCCAGCAGCGGGACAGGCTTCAACACTGAAGCTTTCTTT. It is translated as CASSGTGFNTEAFF.

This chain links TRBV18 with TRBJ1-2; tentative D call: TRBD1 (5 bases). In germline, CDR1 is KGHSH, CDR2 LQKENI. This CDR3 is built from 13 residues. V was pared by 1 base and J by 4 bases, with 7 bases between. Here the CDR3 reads CASSPQGLYGYTF. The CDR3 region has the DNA TGTGCCAGCTCACCACAGGGGCTCTATGGCTACACCTTC. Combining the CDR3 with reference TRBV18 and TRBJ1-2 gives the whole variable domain NAGVMQNPRHLVRRRGQEARLRCSPMKGHSHVYWYRQLPEEGLKFMVYLQKENIIDESGMPKERFSAEFPKEGPSILRIQQVVRGDSAAYFCASSPQGLYGYTFGSGTRLTVV.

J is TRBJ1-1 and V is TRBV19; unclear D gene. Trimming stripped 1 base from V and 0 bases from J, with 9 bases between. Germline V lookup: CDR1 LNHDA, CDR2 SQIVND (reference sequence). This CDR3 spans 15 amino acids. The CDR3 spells CASSIVEEVNTEAFF. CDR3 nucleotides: TGTGCCAGTAGTATAGTGGAGGAGGTGAACACTGAAGCTTTCTTT. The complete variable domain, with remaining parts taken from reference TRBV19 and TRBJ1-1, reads DGGITQSPKYLFRKEGQNVTLSCEQNLNHDAMYWYRQDPGQGLRLIYYSQIVNDFQKGDIAEGYSVSREKKESFPLTVTSAQKNPTAFYLCASSIVEEVNTEAFFGQGTRLTVV.

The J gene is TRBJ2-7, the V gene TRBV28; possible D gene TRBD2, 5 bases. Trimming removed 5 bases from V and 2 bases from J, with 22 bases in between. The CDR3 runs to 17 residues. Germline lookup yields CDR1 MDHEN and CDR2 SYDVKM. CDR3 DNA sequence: TGTGCCAGCAGTCTCGGGATGGCGGGTGCTTTGGCCTACGAGCAGTACTTC. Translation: CASSLGMAGALAYEQYF. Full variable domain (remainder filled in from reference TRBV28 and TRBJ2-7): DVKVTQSSRYLVKRTGEKVFLECVQDMDHENMFWYRQDPGLGLRLIYFSYDVKMKEKGDIPEGYSVSREKKERFSLILESASTNQTSMYLCASSLGMAGALAYEQYFGPGTRLTVT.

The CDR3 loop is CASSPYTPRGTEAFF. The DNA for the CDR3 is TGTGCCAGCAGCCCATACACTCCGCGGGGGACTGAAGCTTTCTTT. The chain joins TRBV7-9 to TRBJ1-1, with D perhaps matching TRBD1 (5 bases). Germline loops: CDR1 SEHNR, CDR2 FQNEAQ (reference sequence). Deletions cut 5 bases from V and 5 bases from J, with 18 bases between. The CDR3 spans 15 residues.

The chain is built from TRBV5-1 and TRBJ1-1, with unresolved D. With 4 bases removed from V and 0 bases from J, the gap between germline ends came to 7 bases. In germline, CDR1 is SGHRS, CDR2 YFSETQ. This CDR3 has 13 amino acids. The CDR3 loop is CASSVYMNTEAFF. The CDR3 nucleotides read TGCGCCAGCAGCGTTTATATGAACACTGAAGCTTTCTTT.

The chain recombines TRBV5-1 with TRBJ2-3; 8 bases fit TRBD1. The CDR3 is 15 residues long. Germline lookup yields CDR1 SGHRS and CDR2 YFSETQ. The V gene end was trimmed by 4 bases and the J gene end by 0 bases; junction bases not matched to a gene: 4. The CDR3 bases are TGCGCCAGCAGCGAGACAGGGGCCAGCACAGATACGCAGTATTTT. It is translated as CASSETGASTDTQYF.

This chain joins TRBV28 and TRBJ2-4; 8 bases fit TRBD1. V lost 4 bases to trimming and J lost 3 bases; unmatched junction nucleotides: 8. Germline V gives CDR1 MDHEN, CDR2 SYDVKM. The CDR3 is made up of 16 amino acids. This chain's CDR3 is CASSSGGLGGKNIQYF. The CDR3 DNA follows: TGTGCCAGCAGTTCAGGGGGCCTAGGGGGCAAAAACATTCAGTACTTC.

In nucleotides, the CDR3 is TGTGCCAGCAGTTACTCCCAAATGAGGGGCAATCAGCCCCAGCATTTT. Amino acids: CASSYSQMRGNQPQHF. V usage is TRBV6-5 and J usage is TRBJ1-5; D ambiguous. Trimming removed 0 bases at V and 2 bases at J, with 11 bases between. Germline V gene lookup returns CDR1 MNHEY and CDR2 SVGAGI. CDR3 length: 16 residues.

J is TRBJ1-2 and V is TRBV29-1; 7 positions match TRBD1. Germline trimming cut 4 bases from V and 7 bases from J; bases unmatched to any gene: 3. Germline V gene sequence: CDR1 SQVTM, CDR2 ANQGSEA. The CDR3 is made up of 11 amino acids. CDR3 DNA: TGCAGCGTTGTGACAGGGTTTGGCTACACCTTC. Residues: CSVVTGFGYTF.

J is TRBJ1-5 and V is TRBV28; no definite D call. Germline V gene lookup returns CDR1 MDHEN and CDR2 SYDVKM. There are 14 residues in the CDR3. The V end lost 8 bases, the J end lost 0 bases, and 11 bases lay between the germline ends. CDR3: CASSSLNSNQPQHF. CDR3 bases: TGTGCCAGCTCCTCCCTAAATAGCAATCAGCCCCAGCATTTT.

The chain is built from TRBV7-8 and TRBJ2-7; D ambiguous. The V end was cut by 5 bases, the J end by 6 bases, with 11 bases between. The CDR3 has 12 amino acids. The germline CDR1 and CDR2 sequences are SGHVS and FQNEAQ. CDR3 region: CASSDVAGEQYF. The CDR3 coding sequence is TGTGCCAGCAGCGACGTGGCAGGCGAGCAGTACTTC.

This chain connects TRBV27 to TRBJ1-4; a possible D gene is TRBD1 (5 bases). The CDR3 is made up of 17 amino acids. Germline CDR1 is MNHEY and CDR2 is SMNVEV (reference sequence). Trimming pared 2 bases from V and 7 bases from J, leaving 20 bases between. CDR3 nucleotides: TGTGCCAGCAGTTTAGTGGCCCAGGGAATAAGGAGTGAAAAACTGTTTTTT. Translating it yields CASSLVAQGIRSEKLFF. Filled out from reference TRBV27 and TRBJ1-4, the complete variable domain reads EAQVTQNPRYLITVTGKKLTVTCSQNMNHEYMSWYRQDPGLGLRQIYYSMNVEVTDKGDVPEGYKVSRKEKRNFPLILESPSPNQTSLYFCASSLVAQGIRSEKLFFGSGTQLSVL.

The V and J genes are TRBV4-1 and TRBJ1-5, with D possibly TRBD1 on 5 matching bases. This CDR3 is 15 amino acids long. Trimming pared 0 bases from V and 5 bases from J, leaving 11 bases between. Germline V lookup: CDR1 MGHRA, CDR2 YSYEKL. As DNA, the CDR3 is TGCGCCAGCAGCCAAGAGGCAGGGCTTCATCAGCCCCAGCATTTT. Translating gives CASSQEAGLHQPQHF.

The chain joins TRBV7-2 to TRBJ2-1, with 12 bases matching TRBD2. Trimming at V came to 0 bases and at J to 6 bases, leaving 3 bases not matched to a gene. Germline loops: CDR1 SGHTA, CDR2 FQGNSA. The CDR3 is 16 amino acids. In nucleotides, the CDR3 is TGTGCCAGCAGCTTAGCCCCTAGCGGGGGGGGCAATGAGCAGTTCTTC. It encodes CASSLAPSGGGNEQFF.

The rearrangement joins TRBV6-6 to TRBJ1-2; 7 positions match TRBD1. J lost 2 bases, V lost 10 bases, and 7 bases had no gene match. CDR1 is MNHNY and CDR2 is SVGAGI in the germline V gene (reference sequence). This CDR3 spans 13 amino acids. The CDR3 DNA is TGTGCCACAAAAGACAGGGTGAACTATGGCTACACCTTC. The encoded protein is CATKDRVNYGYTF.

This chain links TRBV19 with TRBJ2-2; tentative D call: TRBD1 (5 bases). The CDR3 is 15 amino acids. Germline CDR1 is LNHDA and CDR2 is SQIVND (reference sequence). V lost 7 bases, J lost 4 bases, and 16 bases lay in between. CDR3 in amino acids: CASNPRDMSTGELFF. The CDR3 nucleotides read TGTGCCAGTAACCCCAGGGATATGAGCACCGGGGAGCTGTTTTTT.

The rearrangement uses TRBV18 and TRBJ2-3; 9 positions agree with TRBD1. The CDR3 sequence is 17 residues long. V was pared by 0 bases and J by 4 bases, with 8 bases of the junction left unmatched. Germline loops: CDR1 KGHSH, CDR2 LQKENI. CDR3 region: CASSPPTGGDSADTQYF. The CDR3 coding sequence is TGTGCCAGCTCACCACCCACAGGGGGCGATTCTGCAGATACGCAGTATTTT.

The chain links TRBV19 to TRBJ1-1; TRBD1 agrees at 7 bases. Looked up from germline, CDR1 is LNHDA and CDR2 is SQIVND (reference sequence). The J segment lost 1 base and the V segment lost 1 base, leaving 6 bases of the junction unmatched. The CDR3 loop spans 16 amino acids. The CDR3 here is CASSIGYRGQNTEAFF. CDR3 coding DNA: TGTGCCAGTAGTATAGGATACAGGGGCCAGAACACTGAAGCTTTCTTT. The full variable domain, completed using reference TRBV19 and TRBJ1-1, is DGGITQSPKYLFRKEGQNVTLSCEQNLNHDAMYWYRQDPGQGLRLIYYSQIVNDFQKGDIAEGYSVSREKKESFPLTVTSAQKNPTAFYLCASSIGYRGQNTEAFFGQGTRLTVV.

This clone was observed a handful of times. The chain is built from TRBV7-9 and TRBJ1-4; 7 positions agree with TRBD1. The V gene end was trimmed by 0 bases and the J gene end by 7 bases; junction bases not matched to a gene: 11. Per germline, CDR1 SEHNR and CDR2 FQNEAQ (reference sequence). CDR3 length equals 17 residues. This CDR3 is CASSLANLGGRGEKLFF. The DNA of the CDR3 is TGTGCCAGCAGCTTAGCGAACCTAGGGGGCCGAGGTGAAAAACTGTTTTTT.

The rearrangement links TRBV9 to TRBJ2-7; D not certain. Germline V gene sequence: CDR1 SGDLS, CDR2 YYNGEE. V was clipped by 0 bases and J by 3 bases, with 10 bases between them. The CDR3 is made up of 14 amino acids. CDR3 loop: CASSVGTPNYEQYF. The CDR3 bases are TGTGCCAGCAGCGTAGGCACTCCCAACTACGAGCAGTACTTC.

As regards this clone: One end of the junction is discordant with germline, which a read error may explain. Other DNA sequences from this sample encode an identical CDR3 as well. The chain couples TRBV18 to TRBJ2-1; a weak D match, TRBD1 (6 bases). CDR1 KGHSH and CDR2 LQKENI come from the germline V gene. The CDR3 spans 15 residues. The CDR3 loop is CASSPNRVSYNEQFF. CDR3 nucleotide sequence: TGTGCCAGCTCACCCAACAGGGTCTCCTATAATGAGCAGTTCTTC.

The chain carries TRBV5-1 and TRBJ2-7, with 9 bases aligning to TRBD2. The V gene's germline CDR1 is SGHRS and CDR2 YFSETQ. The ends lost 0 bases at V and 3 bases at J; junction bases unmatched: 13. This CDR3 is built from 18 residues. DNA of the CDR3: TGCGCCAGCAGCTTGGCCGAAGGTAGCGGGAGAATCAACTACGAGCAGTACTTC. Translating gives CASSLAEGSGRINYEQYF. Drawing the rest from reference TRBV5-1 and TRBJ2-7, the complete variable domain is KAGVTQTPRYLIKTRGQQVTLSCSPISGHRSVSWYQQTPGQGLQFLFEYFSETQRNKGNFPGRFSGRQFSNSRSEMNVSTLELGDSALYLCASSLAEGSGRINYEQYFGPGTRLTVT.

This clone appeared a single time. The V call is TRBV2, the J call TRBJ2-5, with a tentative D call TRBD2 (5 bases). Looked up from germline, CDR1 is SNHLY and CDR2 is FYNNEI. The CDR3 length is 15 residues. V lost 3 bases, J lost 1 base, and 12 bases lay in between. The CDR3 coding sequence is TGTGCCAGCAGTGAGCAAGGAACTAGCCAAGAGACCCAGTACTTC. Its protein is CASSEQGTSQETQYF.